Reported below is one T cell receptor (beta chain). The data belong to a study of preoperative IRX-2 immunotherapy in early breast cancer. This sample's treatment: preoperative locoregional IRX-2 cytokine immunotherapy. This phase Ib study tested locoregional IRX-2 cytokine immunotherapy given before surgery. Some clones are missing from TCRdb's copy, which holds only in-frame ones; the method was immunoSEQ multiplex PCR. The data show some 99,000 clones, roughly 89% seen once. The CDR3 consists of 14 residues. Germline V gives CDR1 SQVTM, CDR2 ANQGSEA. Trimming at V came to 6 bases and at J to 5 bases, leaving 10 bases not matched to a gene.

The receptor was derived from a human donor with breast cancer. The chain has TRBV29-1 and TRBJ1-1; TRBD1 matches 9 bases. The sample in question was tumor tissue, obtained after IRX-2 immunotherapy. The CDR3 loop is CSVSPGTGPTEAFF. CDR3 nucleotide sequence: TGCAGCGTGTCCCCCGGGACAGGGCCGACTGAAGCTTTCTTT.